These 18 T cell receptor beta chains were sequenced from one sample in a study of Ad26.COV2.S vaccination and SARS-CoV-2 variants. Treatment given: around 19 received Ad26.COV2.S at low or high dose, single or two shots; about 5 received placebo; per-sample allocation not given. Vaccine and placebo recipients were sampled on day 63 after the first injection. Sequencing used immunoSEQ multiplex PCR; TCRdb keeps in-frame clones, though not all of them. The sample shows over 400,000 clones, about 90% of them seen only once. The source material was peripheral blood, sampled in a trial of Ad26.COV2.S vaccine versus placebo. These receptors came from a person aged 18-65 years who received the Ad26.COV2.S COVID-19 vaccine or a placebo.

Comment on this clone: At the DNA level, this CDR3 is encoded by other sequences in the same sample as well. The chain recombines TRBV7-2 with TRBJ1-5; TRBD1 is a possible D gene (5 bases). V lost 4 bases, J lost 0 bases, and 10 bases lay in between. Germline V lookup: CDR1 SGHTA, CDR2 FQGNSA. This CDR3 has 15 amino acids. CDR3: CASSSGTVSNQPQHF. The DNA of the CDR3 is TGTGCCAGCAGCTCCGGGACGGTTAGCAATCAGCCCCAGCATTTT.

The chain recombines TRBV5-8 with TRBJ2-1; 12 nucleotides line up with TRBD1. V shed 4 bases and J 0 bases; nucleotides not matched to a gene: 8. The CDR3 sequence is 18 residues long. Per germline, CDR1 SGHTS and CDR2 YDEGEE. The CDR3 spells CASSQGQGARVSYNEQFF. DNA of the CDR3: TGTGCCAGCAGCCAGGGACAGGGGGCCAGAGTCTCCTACAATGAGCAGTTCTTC.

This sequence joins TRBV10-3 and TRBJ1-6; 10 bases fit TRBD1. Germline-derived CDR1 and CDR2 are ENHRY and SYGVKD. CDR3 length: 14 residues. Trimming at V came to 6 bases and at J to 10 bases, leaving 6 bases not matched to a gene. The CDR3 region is CAIRPGTGVSPLHF. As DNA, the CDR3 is TGTGCCATCAGACCCGGGACAGGGGTCTCACCCCTCCACTTT.

The CDR3 bases are TGTGCCAGCAGCCCCCTAGGAGAGACCCAGTACTTC. Translating gives CASSPLGETQYF. The gene calls are TRBV7-8 and TRBJ2-5; no reliable D call. CDR3 length: 12 residues. Between the trimmed V and J ends, which lost 5 bases and 4 bases, there was a span of 8 bases. Germline CDR1 SGHVS, CDR2 FQNEAQ.

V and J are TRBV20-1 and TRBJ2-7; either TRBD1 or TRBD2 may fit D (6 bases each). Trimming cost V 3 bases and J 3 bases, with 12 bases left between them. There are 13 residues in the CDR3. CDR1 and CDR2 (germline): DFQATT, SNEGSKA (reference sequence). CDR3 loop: CSASLGGIYEQYF. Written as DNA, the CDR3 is TGCAGTGCTAGTTTAGGGGGGATCTACGAGCAGTACTTC.

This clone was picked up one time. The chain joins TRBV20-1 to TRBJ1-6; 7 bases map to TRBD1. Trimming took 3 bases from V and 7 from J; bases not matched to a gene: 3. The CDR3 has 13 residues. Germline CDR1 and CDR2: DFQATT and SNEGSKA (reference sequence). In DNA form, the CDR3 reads TGCAGTGCTAGTTTGACAGGGAATTCACCCCTCCACTTT. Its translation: CSASLTGNSPLHF.

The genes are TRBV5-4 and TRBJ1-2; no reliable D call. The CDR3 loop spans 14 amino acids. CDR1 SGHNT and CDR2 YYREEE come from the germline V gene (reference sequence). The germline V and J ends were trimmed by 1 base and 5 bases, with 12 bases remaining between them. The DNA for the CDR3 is TGTGCCAGCAGCTTGACGGCAGGAGATTATGGCTACACCTTC. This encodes CASSLTAGDYGYTF.

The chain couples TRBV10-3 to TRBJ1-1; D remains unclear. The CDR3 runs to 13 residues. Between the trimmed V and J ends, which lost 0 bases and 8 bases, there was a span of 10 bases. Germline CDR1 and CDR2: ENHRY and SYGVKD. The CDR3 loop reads CAISESGRQEAFF. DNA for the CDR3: TGTGCCATCAGTGAGTCCGGCAGACAAGAAGCTTTCTTT.

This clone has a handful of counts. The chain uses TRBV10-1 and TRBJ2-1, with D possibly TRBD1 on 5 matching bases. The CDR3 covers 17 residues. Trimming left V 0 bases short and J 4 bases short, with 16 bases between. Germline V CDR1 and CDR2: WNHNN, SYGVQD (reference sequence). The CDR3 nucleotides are TGCGCCAGCAGTGAGTCGGGCAGGGCGCCAACATACAATGAGCAGTTCTTC. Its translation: CASSESGRAPTYNEQFF.

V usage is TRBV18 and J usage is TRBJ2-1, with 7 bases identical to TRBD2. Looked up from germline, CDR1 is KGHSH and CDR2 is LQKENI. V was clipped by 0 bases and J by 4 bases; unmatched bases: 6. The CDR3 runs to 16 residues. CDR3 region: CASSPPGREWYNEQFF. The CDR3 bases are TGTGCCAGCTCACCACCGGGGCGGGAGTGGTACAATGAGCAGTTCTTC. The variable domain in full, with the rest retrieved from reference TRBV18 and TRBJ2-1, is NAGVMQNPRHLVRRRGQEARLRCSPMKGHSHVYWYRQLPEEGLKFMVYLQKENIIDESGMPKERFSAEFPKEGPSILRIQQVVRGDSAAYFCASSPPGREWYNEQFFGPGTRLTVL.

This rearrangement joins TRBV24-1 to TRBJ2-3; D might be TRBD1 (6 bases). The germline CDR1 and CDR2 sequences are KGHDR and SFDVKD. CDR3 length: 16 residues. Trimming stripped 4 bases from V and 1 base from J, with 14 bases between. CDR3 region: CATSDGQSPGTDTQYF. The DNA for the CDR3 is TGTGCCACCAGTGACGGACAGTCCCCAGGCACAGATACGCAGTATTTT.

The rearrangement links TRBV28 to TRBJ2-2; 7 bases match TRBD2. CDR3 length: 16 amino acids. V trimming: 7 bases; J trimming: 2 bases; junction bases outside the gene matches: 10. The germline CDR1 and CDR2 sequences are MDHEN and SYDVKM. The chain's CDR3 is CASIGEAGYNTGELFF. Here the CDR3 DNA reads TGTGCCAGCATCGGTGAAGCGGGGTATAACACCGGGGAGCTGTTTTTT.

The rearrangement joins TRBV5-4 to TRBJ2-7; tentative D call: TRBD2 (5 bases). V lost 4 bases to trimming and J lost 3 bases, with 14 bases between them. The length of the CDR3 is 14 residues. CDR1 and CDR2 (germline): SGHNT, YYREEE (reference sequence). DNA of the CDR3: TGTGCCAGCAGCCTCCACAGCGGAGACTACGAGCAGTACTTC. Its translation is CASSLHSGDYEQYF. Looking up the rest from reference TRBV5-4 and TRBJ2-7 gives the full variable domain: ETGVTQSPTHLIKTRGQQVTLRCSSQSGHNTVSWYQQALGQGPQFIFQYYREEENGRGNFPPRFSGLQFPNYSSELNVNALELDDSALYLCASSLHSGDYEQYFGPGTRLTVT.

CDR3 loop: CASSKLSGQGPSNYGYTF. The CDR3 nucleotides are TGCGCCAGCAGTAAATTGTCGGGACAGGGGCCTTCCAACTATGGCTACACCTTC. V is TRBV4-1 and J is TRBJ1-2, with TRBD1 matching over 10 bases. CDR3 length: 18 residues. Germline trimming cut 6 bases from V and 2 bases from J; bases unmatched to any gene: 15. Germline CDR1 reads MGHRA; CDR2 reads YSYEKL.

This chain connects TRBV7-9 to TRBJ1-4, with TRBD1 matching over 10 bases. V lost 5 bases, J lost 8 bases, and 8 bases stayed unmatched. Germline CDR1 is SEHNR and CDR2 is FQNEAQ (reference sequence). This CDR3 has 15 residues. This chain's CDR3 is CASSTMTGGGEKLFF. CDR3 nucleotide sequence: TGTGCCAGCAGCACAATGACAGGGGGCGGCGAAAAACTGTTTTTT. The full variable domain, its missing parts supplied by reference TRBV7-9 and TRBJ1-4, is DTGVSQNPRHKITKRGQNVTFRCDPISEHNRLYWYRQTLGQGPEFLTYFQNEAQLEKSRLLSDRFSAERPKGSFSTLEIQRTEQGDSAMYLCASSTMTGGGEKLFFGSGTQLSVL.

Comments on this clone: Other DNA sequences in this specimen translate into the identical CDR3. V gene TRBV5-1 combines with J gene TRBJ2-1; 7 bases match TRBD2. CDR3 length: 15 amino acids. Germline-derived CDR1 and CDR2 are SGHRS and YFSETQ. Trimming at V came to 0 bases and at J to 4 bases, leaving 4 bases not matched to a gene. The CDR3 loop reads CASSLVASGYNEQFF. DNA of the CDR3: TGCGCCAGCAGCTTGGTTGCTAGCGGATACAATGAGCAGTTCTTC.

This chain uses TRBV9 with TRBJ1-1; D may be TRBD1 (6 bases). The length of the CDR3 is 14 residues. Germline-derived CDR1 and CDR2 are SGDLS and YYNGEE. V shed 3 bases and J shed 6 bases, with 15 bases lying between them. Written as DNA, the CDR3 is TGTGCCAGCAGCGAGGGGGGCAGGGGACCTGAAGCTTTCTTT. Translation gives CASSEGGRGPEAFF.

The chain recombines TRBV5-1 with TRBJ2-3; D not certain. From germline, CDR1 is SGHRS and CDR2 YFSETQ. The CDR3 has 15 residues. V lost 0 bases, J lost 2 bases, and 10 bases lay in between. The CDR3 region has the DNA TGCGCCAGCAGCTTGGGCCTAGTGAACACAGATACGCAGTATTTT. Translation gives CASSLGLVNTDTQYF.